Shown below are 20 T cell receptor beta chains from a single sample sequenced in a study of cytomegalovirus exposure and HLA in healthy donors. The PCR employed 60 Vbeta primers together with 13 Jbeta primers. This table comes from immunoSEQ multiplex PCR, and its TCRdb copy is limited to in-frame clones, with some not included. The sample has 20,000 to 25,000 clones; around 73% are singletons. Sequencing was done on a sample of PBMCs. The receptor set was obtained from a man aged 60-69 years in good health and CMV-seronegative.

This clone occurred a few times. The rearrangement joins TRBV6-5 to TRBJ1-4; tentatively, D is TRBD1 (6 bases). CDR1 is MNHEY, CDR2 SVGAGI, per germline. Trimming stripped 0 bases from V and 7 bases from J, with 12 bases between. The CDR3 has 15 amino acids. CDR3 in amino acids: CASSYSYRVGEKLFF. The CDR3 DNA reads TGTGCCAGCAGTTACTCTTACAGGGTCGGTGAAAAACTGTTTTTT.

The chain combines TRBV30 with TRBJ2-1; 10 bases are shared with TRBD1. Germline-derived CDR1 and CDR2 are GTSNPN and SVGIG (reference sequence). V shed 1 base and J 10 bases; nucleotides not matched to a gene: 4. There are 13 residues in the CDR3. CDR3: CAWSGDRGQEQFF. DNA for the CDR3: TGTGCCTGGAGTGGAGACAGGGGGCAAGAGCAGTTCTTC.

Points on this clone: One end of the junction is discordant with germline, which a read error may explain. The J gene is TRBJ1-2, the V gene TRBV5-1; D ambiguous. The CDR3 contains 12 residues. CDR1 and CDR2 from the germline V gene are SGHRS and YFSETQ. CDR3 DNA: TGCGCCAGCAGCCCACTGGGAGGGAGCTACCCCTTC. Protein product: CASSPLGGSYPF.

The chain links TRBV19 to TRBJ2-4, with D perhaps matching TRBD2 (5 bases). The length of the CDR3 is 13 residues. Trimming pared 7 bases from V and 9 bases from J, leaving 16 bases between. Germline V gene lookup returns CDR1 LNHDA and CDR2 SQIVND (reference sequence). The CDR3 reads CASTDPGSSIQYF. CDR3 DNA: TGTGCCAGTACCGACCCGGGAAGTTCCATTCAGTACTTC.

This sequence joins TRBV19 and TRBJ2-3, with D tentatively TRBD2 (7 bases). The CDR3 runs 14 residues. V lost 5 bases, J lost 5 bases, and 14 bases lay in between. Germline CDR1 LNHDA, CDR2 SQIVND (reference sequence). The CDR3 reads CASSGGGPKDTQYF. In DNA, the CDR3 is TGTGCCAGTAGTGGGGGGGGGCCTAAAGATACGCAGTATTTT.

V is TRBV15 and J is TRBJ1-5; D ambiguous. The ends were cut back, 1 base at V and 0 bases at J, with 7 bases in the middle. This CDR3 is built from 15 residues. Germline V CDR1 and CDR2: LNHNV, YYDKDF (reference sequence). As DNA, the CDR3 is TGTGCCACCAGCAGAGGCGGCCTTAGCAATCAGCCCCAGCATTTT. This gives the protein CATSRGGLSNQPQHF.

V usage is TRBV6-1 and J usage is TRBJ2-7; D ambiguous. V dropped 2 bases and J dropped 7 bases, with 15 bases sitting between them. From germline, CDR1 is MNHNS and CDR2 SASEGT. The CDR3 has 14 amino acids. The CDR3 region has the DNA TGTGCCAGCAGTGAAAAAGCCCGGTTGGAGGAGCAGTACTTC. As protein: CASSEKARLEEQYF.

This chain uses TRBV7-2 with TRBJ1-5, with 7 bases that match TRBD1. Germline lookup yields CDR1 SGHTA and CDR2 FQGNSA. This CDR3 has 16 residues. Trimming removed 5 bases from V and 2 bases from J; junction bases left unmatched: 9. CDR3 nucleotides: TGTGCCAGCAGCGTGACAGGGAATCTGGGCAATCAGCCCCAGCATTTT. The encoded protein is CASSVTGNLGNQPQHF. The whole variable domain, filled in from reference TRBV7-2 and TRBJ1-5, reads GAGVSQSPSNKVTEKGKDVELRCDPISGHTALYWYRQSLGQGLEFLIYFQGNSAPDKSGLPSDRFSAERTGGSVSTLTIQRTQQEDSAVYLCASSVTGNLGNQPQHFGDGTRLSIL.

In nucleotides, the CDR3 is TGTGCCAGCACCACGGGGAGGGGAGAAGGATACGAGCAGTACTTC. It codes for CASTTGRGEGYEQYF. The chain is built from TRBV6-6 and TRBJ2-5; 7 bases are shared with TRBD2. The J call could be wrong; TRBJ2-7 is a better fit for the DNA end. CDR1 is MNHNY and CDR2 is SVGAGI in the germline V gene (reference sequence). This CDR3 spans 15 amino acids.

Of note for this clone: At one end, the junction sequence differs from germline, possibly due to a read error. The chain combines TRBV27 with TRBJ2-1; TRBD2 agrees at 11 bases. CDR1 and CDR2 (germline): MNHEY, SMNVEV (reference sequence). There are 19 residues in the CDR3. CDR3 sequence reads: CASGLGGLAGGRAYNEQFF. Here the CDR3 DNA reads TGTGCCAGCGGTTTAGGGGGATTAGCGGGAGGGCGGGCGTACAATGAGCAGTTCTTC.

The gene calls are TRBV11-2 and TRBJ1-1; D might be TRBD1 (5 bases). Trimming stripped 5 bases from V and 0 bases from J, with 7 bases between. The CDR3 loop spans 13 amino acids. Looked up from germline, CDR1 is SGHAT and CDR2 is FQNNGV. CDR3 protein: CASSPTVNTEAFF. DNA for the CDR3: TGTGCCAGCAGCCCGACAGTGAACACTGAAGCTTTCTTT.

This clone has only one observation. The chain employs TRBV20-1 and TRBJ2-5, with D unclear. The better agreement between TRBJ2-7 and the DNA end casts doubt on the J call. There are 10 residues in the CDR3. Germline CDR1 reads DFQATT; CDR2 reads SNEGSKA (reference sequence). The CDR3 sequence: CSGGSYEQYF. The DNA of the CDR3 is TGCAGTGGCGGCTCCTACGAGCAGTACTTC.

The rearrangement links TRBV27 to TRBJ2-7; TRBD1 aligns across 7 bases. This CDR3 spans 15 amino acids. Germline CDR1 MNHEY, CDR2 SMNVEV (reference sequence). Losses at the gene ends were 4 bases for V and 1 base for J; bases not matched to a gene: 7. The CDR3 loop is CASSSQGTGSYEQYF. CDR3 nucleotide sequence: TGTGCCAGCAGTTCACAGGGGACCGGGTCCTACGAGCAGTACTTC.

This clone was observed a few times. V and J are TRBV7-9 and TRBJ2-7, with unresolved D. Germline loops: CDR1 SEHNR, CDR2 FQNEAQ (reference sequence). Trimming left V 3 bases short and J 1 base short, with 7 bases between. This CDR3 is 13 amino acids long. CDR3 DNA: TGTGCCAGCAGCTTTGGCAGGTCCTACGAGCAGTACTTC. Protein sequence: CASSFGRSYEQYF.

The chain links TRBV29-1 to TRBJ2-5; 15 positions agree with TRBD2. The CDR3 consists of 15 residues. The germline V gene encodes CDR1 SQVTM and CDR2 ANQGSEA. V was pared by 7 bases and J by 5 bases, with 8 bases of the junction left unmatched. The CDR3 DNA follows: TGCAGCGCCAATGGACTAGCGGGAGGGGCGGAGACCCAGTACTTC. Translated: CSANGLAGGAETQYF.

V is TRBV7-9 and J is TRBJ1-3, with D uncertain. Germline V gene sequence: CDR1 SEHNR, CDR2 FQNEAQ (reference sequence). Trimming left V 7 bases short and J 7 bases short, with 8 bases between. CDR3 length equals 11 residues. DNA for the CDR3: TGTGCCAGCACCTCCCTCAACACCATATATTTT. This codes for CASTSLNTIYF.

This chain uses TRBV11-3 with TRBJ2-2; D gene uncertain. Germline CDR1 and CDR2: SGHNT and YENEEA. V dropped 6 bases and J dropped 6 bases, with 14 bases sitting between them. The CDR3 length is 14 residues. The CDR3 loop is CASRIASFSGELFF. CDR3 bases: TGTGCCAGCAGAATAGCTTCATTTTCCGGGGAGCTGTTTTTT.

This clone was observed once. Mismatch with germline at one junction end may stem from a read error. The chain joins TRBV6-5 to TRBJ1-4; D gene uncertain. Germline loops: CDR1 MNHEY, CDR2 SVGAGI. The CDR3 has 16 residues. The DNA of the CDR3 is TGTGCCCGCAGTTCCAGAGGACTCGCGGCTAATGAAAAACTGTTTTTT. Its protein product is CARSSRGLAANEKLFF.

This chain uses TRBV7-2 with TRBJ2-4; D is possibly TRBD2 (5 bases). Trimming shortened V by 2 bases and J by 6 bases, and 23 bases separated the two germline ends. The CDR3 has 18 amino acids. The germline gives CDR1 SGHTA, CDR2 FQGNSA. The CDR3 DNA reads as TGTGCCAGCAGCTTACTGGGGTCAGCGGCACTGCCCCGAAACATTCAGTACTTC. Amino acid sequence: CASSLLGSAALPRNIQYF.

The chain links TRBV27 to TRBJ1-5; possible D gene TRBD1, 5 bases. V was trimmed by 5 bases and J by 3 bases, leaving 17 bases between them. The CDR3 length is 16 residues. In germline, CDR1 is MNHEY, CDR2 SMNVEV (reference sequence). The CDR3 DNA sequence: TGTGCCAGCAGTCCGGGGGAGAGGGGCTTCAATCAGCCCCAGCATTTT. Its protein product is CASSPGERGFNQPQHF.